These 2 T cell receptor beta chains were all obtained from the same sample, sequenced in a study of T cells in Graves' hyperthyroidism and ophthalmopathy. The investigators amplified TCR beta CDR3 regions from RNA transcripts. A first-round RT-PCR of the TCR CDR3 used the HTBI primer set. TCRdb re-called the multiplex PCR reads with MiXCR, one entry per CDR3 protein. The sample records some 560,000 distinct CDR3 sequences, approximately 15% being singletons. The specimen was blood. These receptor sequences come from a woman aged 40 to 50 with Graves' hyperthyroidism.

This clonotype has a handful of counts. One end of the junction does not line up with germline, which may come from a read error. CDR3 region: CASSIGQYNERFF. Written as DNA, the CDR3 is TGTGCCAGCAGTATCGGACAGTACAATGAGCGGTTCTTC. The rearrangement uses TRBV2 and TRBJ2-1, with D tentatively TRBD1 (6 bases). CDR3 length equals 13 residues. CDR1 and CDR2 from the germline V gene are SNHLY and FYNNEI.

This clonotype was recorded a few times. The chain uses TRBV11-3 and TRBJ1-1; possibly TRBD1 for D (6 bases). The germline V gene has CDR1 SGHNT and CDR2 YENEEA. The CDR3 extends over 13 amino acids. Trimming took off 4 bases at V and 6 bases at J, with 12 bases between the two ends. Here the CDR3 reads CASSSLTGSEAFF. The DNA for the CDR3 is TGTGCCAGCAGCTCCCTTACAGGGTCTGAAGCTTTCTTT.